This TCR beta chain was found in a study of cytomegalovirus exposure and HLA in healthy donors. The donors (healthy individuals) were bone marrow donors. This clone was seen only once. Primers for the PCR totalled 60 Vbeta and 13 Jbeta. Produced via immunoSEQ multiplex PCR; TCRdb's table is partial and in-frame only. The table has roughly 130,000 clones, 80% seen once; the top ten hold about 2.5%. The sample taken for sequencing was PBMCs. This TCR came from a young man in good health and CMV-seronegative.

The CDR3 DNA follows: TGTGCCAGCAGTGAAGCGACAGGGGGCGTAGATGAGCAGTTCTTC. As protein: CASSEATGGVDEQFF. V and J are TRBV6-1 and TRBJ2-1, with 10 bases fitting TRBD1. Germline CDR1 MNHNS, CDR2 SASEGT. V gave up 0 bases and J gave up 8 bases; unmatched junction bases: 4. This CDR3 has 15 residues.